One and the same sample provided the 30 T cell receptor beta chains below, sequenced in a study of cytomegalovirus exposure and HLA in healthy donors. The PCR used 60 Vbeta and 13 Jbeta primers. The data were produced by immunoSEQ multiplex PCR, yet TCRdb's version contains in-frame clones alone and is incomplete. Of 75,000 to 90,000 clones in the sample, 79% are singletons; the top ten hold approximately 20%. The specimen was PBMCs. Every receptor here comes from a woman between 40 and 55 years old in good health and CMV-seropositive.

The count of this clone is one. The CDR3, as DNA: TGTGCCAGCAGGGAACAGGGCTACGAGCAGTACTTC. Translated: CASREQGYEQYF. This sequence joins TRBV28 and TRBJ2-7; D is perhaps TRBD1 (6 bases). The V end was cut by 6 bases, the J end by 3 bases, with 9 bases between. Germline assignment: CDR1 MDHEN and CDR2 SYDVKM. The CDR3 is 12 residues long.

The chain has TRBV7-2 and TRBJ2-1, with D possibly being TRBD1 (5 bases). The germline V gene encodes CDR1 SGHTA and CDR2 FQGNSA. This CDR3 has 13 residues. The CDR3 DNA sequence: TGTGCTATTTGGCCAGGGCTCAACCTTGAGCAGTTCTTC. It translates to CAIWPGLNLEQFF.

This clone has only one observation. The rearrangement links TRBV29-1 to TRBJ2-5, with TRBD2 matching 7 bases. The junction had 3 bases not matched to a gene; V was cut back by 4 bases and J by 7 bases. Germline V CDR1 and CDR2: SQVTM, ANQGSEA. The CDR3 loop spans 11 amino acids. The CDR3 nucleotides read TGCAGCGTTGGGGGCGGGGGGACCCAGTACTTC. It encodes CSVGGGGTQYF.

Here the CDR3 reads CASSYWPGEDTQYF. The CDR3 DNA reads as TGTGCCAGCAGTTACTGGCCGGGGGAAGATACGCAGTATTTT. The chain employs TRBV6-5 and TRBJ2-3; D is perhaps TRBD2 (6 bases). Trimming pared 1 base from V and 5 bases from J, leaving 10 bases between. Germline loops: CDR1 MNHEY, CDR2 SVGAGI. CDR3 length: 14 amino acids.

This clone was seen only a few times. The rearrangement joins TRBV2 to TRBJ1-3; 10 bases match TRBD1. Germline lookup yields CDR1 SNHLY and CDR2 FYNNEI. The CDR3 spans 16 residues. The junction had 5 bases not matched to a gene; V was cut back by 5 bases and J by 1 base. The CDR3 nucleotides read TGTGCCAGCAGTCTCCGGGACAGGGGATCTGGAAACACCATATATTTT. It yields the protein CASSLRDRGSGNTIYF.

This clone was detected a few times. Other DNA sequences in this specimen translate into the identical CDR3. Written as DNA, the CDR3 is TGTGCCAGCAGTTTTCCCCCGGCGGGCTATGGCTACACCTTC. Amino acid sequence: CASSFPPAGYGYTF. V gene TRBV28 combines with J gene TRBJ1-2; no clear D. CDR1 and CDR2 (germline): MDHEN, SYDVKM. The CDR3 totals 14 residues. The V and J ends lost 3 bases and 4 bases respectively, with 12 bases between them.

The V and J genes are TRBV13 and TRBJ2-7, with D possibly being TRBD2 (5 bases). Germline V lookup: CDR1 PRHDT, CDR2 FYEKMQ (reference sequence). The ends were cut back, 5 bases at V and 0 bases at J, with 5 bases in the middle. The CDR3 is made up of 12 amino acids. CDR3 DNA: TGTGCCAGCAGCGGAGGCTCCTACGAGCAGTACTTC. Its translation is CASSGGSYEQYF.

The chain employs TRBV5-6 and TRBJ1-2; maybe TRBD1 (6 bases). Germline lookup yields CDR1 SGHDT and CDR2 YYEEEE. This CDR3 comprises 14 residues. The V end lost 1 base, the J end lost 2 bases, and 9 bases lay between the germline ends. CDR3 bases: TGTGCCAGCAGCTTGAGGGGGGGAAACTATGGCTACACCTTC. Translation gives CASSLRGGNYGYTF.

The chain links TRBV28 to TRBJ1-2; D may be TRBD1 (6 bases). The CDR3 is 12 residues long. The germline CDR1 and CDR2 sequences are MDHEN and SYDVKM. The V end lost 6 bases, the J end lost 5 bases, and 10 bases lay between the germline ends. The CDR3 sequence is CASRDRAYGYTF. In DNA form, the CDR3 reads TGTGCCAGCAGGGACAGAGCTTATGGCTACACCTTC.

This chain uses TRBV6-6 with TRBJ2-7, with 10 bases fitting TRBD1. This CDR3 comprises 15 residues. The V gene end was trimmed by 0 bases and the J gene end by 6 bases; junction bases not matched to a gene: 5. Germline-derived CDR1 and CDR2 are MNHNY and SVGAGI (reference sequence). The CDR3 sequence: CASSYSGTGDGEQYF. As DNA, the CDR3 is TGTGCCAGCAGTTACTCGGGGACAGGGGATGGCGAGCAGTACTTC.

This rearrangement joins TRBV5-1 to TRBJ2-7; a possible D gene is TRBD1 (7 bases). Germline assignment: CDR1 SGHRS and CDR2 YFSETQ. This CDR3 contains 14 residues. Trimming took 4 bases from V and 9 from J, leaving 20 bases between them. The CDR3 here is CASSPGDSMKRQYF. For the CDR3, the DNA is TGCGCCAGCAGCCCGGGGGACAGTATGAAACGGCAGTACTTC.

The chain has TRBV19 and TRBJ1-4; 8 bases line up with TRBD1. Unmatched junction bases numbered 15, after V lost 6 bases and J lost 3 bases. Germline values: CDR1 LNHDA, CDR2 SQIVND (reference sequence). The CDR3 extends over 18 amino acids. The CDR3, as DNA: TGTGCCAGTAGCCACCACCGCGACAGGGGTCACTCTAATGAAAAACTGTTTTTT. Translating gives CASSHHRDRGHSNEKLFF.

V usage is TRBV29-1 and J usage is TRBJ2-5; D unclear. The germline gives CDR1 SQVTM, CDR2 ANQGSEA. The CDR3 is 10 residues long. The ends were cut back, 4 bases at V and 2 bases at J, with 2 bases in the middle. CDR3 region: CSVAQETQYF. Here the CDR3 DNA reads TGCAGCGTTGCACAAGAGACCCAGTACTTC.

This sequence joins TRBV13 and TRBJ2-1; 9 positions match TRBD2. The CDR3 contains 17 residues. With 6 bases clipped from V and 7 bases from J, the junction kept 16 bases outside the gene matches. Germline assignment: CDR1 PRHDT and CDR2 FYEKMQ (reference sequence). This CDR3 reads CASRSSGRFTSRNEQFF. Written as DNA, the CDR3 is TGTGCCAGCAGATCCAGCGGGAGGTTTACCTCCCGGAATGAGCAGTTCTTC. Full variable domain (missing parts from reference TRBV13 and TRBJ2-1): AAGVIQSPRHLIKEKRETATLKCYPIPRHDTVYWYQQGPGQDPQFLISFYEKMQSDKGSIPDRFSAQQFSDYHSELNMSSLELGDSALYFCASRSSGRFTSRNEQFFGPGTRLTVL.

The gene calls are TRBV2 and TRBJ2-1; 10 nucleotides agree with TRBD2. The CDR3 totals 17 residues. With 6 bases clipped from V and 4 bases from J, the junction kept 12 bases outside the gene matches. Germline CDR1 SNHLY, CDR2 FYNNEI. CDR3 sequence reads: CASRIRHLAGGYNEQFF. Here the CDR3 DNA reads TGTGCCAGCAGGATAAGACATTTAGCGGGAGGTTACAATGAGCAGTTCTTC.

The J gene is TRBJ1-5, the V gene TRBV2; perhaps TRBD1 as D (5 bases). This CDR3 is built from 15 residues. Per germline, CDR1 SNHLY and CDR2 FYNNEI. Trimming removed 4 bases from V and 5 bases from J, with 15 bases in between. The CDR3 DNA sequence: TGTGCCAGCAGTGGCAGCAGGGTAAGCTATCAGCCCCAGCATTTT. Amino acids: CASSGSRVSYQPQHF.

The chain links TRBV4-1 to TRBJ2-3, with D unclear. Trimming took off 0 bases at V and 8 bases at J, with 3 bases between the two ends. CDR3 length equals 11 residues. Germline values: CDR1 MGHRA, CDR2 YSYEKL. In DNA form, the CDR3 reads TGCGCCAGCAGCCAAGAGAGTACGCAGTATTTT. It translates to CASSQESTQYF.

This clone was found a few times. This sequence joins TRBV5-4 and TRBJ1-3; 7 bases agree with TRBD1. The length of the CDR3 is 14 residues. Trimming cost V 6 bases and J 2 bases; bases outside gene matches: 5. CDR1 is SGHNT and CDR2 is YYREEE in the germline V gene (reference sequence). The CDR3 coding sequence is TGTGCCAGCAATACAGGGGAGGCTGGAAACACCATATATTTT. The encoded protein is CASNTGEAGNTIYF.

The V gene is TRBV19, the J gene TRBJ2-7; D possibly corresponds to TRBD1 (6 bases). Trimming cost V 6 bases and J 1 base, with 16 bases left between them. The germline V gene encodes CDR1 LNHDA and CDR2 SQIVND (reference sequence). CDR3 length: 15 residues. In DNA form, the CDR3 reads TGTGCCAGTAGCCAACGAAGGACAGTTTCCTACGAGCAGTACTTC. It encodes CASSQRRTVSYEQYF. Full variable domain (remainder filled in from reference TRBV19 and TRBJ2-7): DGGITQSPKYLFRKEGQNVTLSCEQNLNHDAMYWYRQDPGQGLRLIYYSQIVNDFQKGDIAEGYSVSREKKESFPLTVTSAQKNPTAFYLCASSQRRTVSYEQYFGPGTRLTVT.

The rearrangement joins TRBV9 to TRBJ1-2; weak D call: TRBD1 (5 bases). Trimming stripped 3 bases from V and 3 bases from J, with 6 bases between. Germline-derived CDR1 and CDR2 are SGDLS and YYNGEE. The length of the CDR3 is 12 residues. Here the CDR3 reads CASSGQHYGYTF. CDR3 DNA: TGTGCCAGCAGCGGACAGCACTATGGCTACACCTTC.

The V call is TRBV9, the J call TRBJ1-2, with 9 nucleotides matching TRBD1. V dropped 7 bases and J dropped 6; count of bases not matched to a gene: 4. CDR1 SGDLS and CDR2 YYNGEE come from the germline V gene. The length of the CDR3 is 12 residues. As DNA, the CDR3 is TGTGCCAGCGGGGGGACAGGGAATGGCTACACCTTC. Its protein product is CASGGTGNGYTF.

A few counts support this clone. The chain employs TRBV19 and TRBJ2-6; 7 bases are a match to TRBD1. This CDR3 contains 14 residues. Germline V lookup: CDR1 LNHDA, CDR2 SQIVND (reference sequence). Losses at the gene ends were 9 bases for V and 0 bases for J; bases not matched to a gene: 2. The CDR3 DNA reads as TGTGCCAGCTACAGGGGCTCTGGGGCCAACGTCCTGACTTTC. Amino acids: CASYRGSGANVLTF. Looking up the rest from reference TRBV19 and TRBJ2-6 gives the full variable domain: DGGITQSPKYLFRKEGQNVTLSCEQNLNHDAMYWYRQDPGQGLRLIYYSQIVNDFQKGDIAEGYSVSREKKESFPLTVTSAQKNPTAFYLCASYRGSGANVLTFGAGSRLTVL.

This rearrangement joins TRBV15 to TRBJ1-2; D not certain. Germline V lookup: CDR1 LNHNV, CDR2 YYDKDF (reference sequence). The CDR3 length is 13 residues. V was clipped by 0 bases and J by 8 bases, with 10 bases between them. CDR3 bases: TGTGCCACCAGCAGAGATGCCGGGTCCGGCTACACCTTC. This translates into CATSRDAGSGYTF.

This clone was seen once. This chain connects TRBV29-1 to TRBJ2-1; TRBD2 might be the D (6 bases). The CDR3 consists of 11 residues. Germline-derived CDR1 and CDR2 are SQVTM and ANQGSEA. The V end lost 7 bases, the J end lost 7 bases, and 11 bases lay between the germline ends. CDR3 protein: CSGRRGNEQFF. CDR3 coding DNA: TGCAGCGGCCGCCGGGGGAATGAGCAGTTCTTC.

This clone was recorded a few times. V gene TRBV9 combines with J gene TRBJ2-7; perhaps TRBD1 as D (5 bases). Germline CDR1 is SGDLS and CDR2 is YYNGEE. This CDR3 contains 13 residues. The V gene lost 7 bases and the J gene lost 4 bases, with 15 bases spanning the gap. CDR3 protein: CASGEGDRYEQYF. For the CDR3, the DNA is TGTGCCAGCGGAGAAGGGGATCGTTACGAGCAGTACTTC. Combining the CDR3 with reference TRBV9 and TRBJ2-7 gives the whole variable domain DSGVTQTPKHLITATGQRVTLRCSPRSGDLSVYWYQQSLDQGLQFLIQYYNGEERAKGNILERFSAQQFPDLHSELNLSSLELGDSALYFCASGEGDRYEQYFGPGTRLTVT.

This clone was seen more than once but under ten times. The V gene is TRBV30, the J gene TRBJ1-1, with 10 bases fitting TRBD1. CDR3 size: 20 residues. The germline gives CDR1 GTSNPN, CDR2 SVGIG (reference sequence). Germline trimming cut 0 bases from V and 0 bases from J; bases unmatched to any gene: 16. The CDR3 is CAWSVFQLTGGEAMNTEAFF. The CDR3 DNA reads as TGTGCCTGGAGTGTTTTTCAACTGACAGGGGGCGAAGCCATGAACACTGAAGCTTTCTTT. Full variable domain (outside the CDR3, taken from reference TRBV30 and TRBJ1-1): SQTIHQWPATLVQPVGSPLSLECTVEGTSNPNLYWYRQAAGRGLQLLFYSVGIGQISSEVPQNLSASRPQDRQFILSSKKLLLSDSGFYLCAWSVFQLTGGEAMNTEAFFGQGTRLTVV.

The chain couples TRBV10-3 to TRBJ2-3, with D possibly matching TRBD1 (6 bases). The V end lost 6 bases, the J end lost 0 bases, and 13 bases lay between the germline ends. Germline assignment: CDR1 ENHRY and CDR2 SYGVKD. The CDR3 covers 15 residues. DNA for the CDR3: TGTGCCATCAGCGAAGGACAGCTTAGCACAGATACGCAGTATTTT. It translates to CAISEGQLSTDTQYF.

J is TRBJ1-3 and V is TRBV5-5, with D perhaps TRBD1 (5 bases). The CDR3 loop spans 17 amino acids. Trimming removed 0 bases at V and 2 bases at J, with 15 bases between. The V gene's germline CDR1 is SGHKS and CDR2 YYEKEE (reference sequence). The DNA for the CDR3 is TGTGCCAGCAGCTTGGCCGTGGGCCGGGGGGCTGGAAACACCATATATTTT. This codes for CASSLAVGRGAGNTIYF.

This chain connects TRBV29-1 to TRBJ1-1; 7 nucleotides match TRBD1. The CDR3 spans 13 residues. V dropped 3 bases and J dropped 1; count of bases not matched to a gene: 2. The V gene's germline CDR1 is SQVTM and CDR2 ANQGSEA. This CDR3 reads CSVDNRGNTEAFF. CDR3 coding DNA: TGCAGCGTTGACAACAGGGGGAACACTGAAGCTTTCTTT.

CDR3 nucleotide sequence: TGCGCCAGCAGCCCACCTAGCGGGGGGTCAGATACGCAGTATTTT. It codes for CASSPPSGGSDTQYF. The rearrangement links TRBV4-1 to TRBJ2-3, with 11 bases identical to TRBD2. J gave up 4 bases and V 4 bases, and 4 bases lay outside the gene matches. CDR1 MGHRA and CDR2 YSYEKL come from the germline V gene. The CDR3 runs 15 residues.